This passage covers 8 T cell receptor beta chains from one sample sequenced in a study of shared clonotypes between healthy human individuals. The protocol was immunoSEQ multiplex PCR, while the TCRdb copy is restricted to in-frame clones and leaves out a portion. The sample includes approximately 470,000 clones, more than 65% of them seen just once. What was sequenced was PBMCs. These receptors were collected from a woman aged 40 to 50 in good health. Some clones in this sample may be carry-over from other donors' samples.

This clone has just one count. A far larger clone is one nucleotide away, so this likely arose from a read error. In the same sample, other DNA sequences code for this CDR3. CDR3 loop: CASSAAGNTIYF. The CDR3 DNA reads as TGTGCCAGTAGCGCAGCTGGAAACACCATATATTTT. V is TRBV7-8 and J is TRBJ1-3; D gene ambiguous. Trimming took off 9 bases at V and 2 bases at J, with 8 bases between the two ends. The CDR3 length is 12 residues. Germline-derived CDR1 and CDR2 are SGHVS and FQNEAQ.

This chain joins TRBV6-1 and TRBJ2-1; D might be TRBD1 (6 bases). Germline V CDR1 and CDR2: MNHNS, SASEGT. V lost 2 bases, J lost 7 bases, and 18 bases lay in between. CDR3 size: 16 residues. CDR3 nucleotide sequence: TGTGCCAGCAGTGAACAGGGGTTGGGTTTATGGAATGAGCAGTTCTTC. Translated, it gives CASSEQGLGLWNEQFF.

Points on this clone: Given a much more abundant clone one base away, this may be a read error. This same CDR3 is encoded by further DNA sequences in the sample. The chain links TRBV18 to TRBJ2-7; 13 nucleotides align to TRBD2. The CDR3 sequence is 17 residues long. V dropped 6 bases and J dropped 1; count of bases not matched to a gene: 9. The germline gives CDR1 KGHSH, CDR2 LQKENI. CDR3 region: CASSLGTSGTISYEQYF. The CDR3 nucleotides are TGTGCCAGCTCGTTAGGGACTAGCGGGACTATTTCCTACGAGCAGTACTTC. Using reference TRBV18 and TRBJ2-7 for the parts outside the CDR3, the full variable domain is NAGVMQNPRHLVRRRGQEARLRCSPMKGHSHVYWYRQLPEEGLKFMVYLQKENIIDESGMPKERFSAEFPKEGPSILRIQQVVRGDSAAYFCASSLGTSGTISYEQYFGPGTRLTVT.

The sample holds one count of this clone. The CDR3 loop reads CASSLLSAPAFEQYF. CDR3 sequence (DNA): TGTGCCAGCAGCTTGTTAAGTGCCCCGGCCTTCGAGCAGTACTTC. The chain employs TRBV5-4 and TRBJ2-7, with D unresolved. The V and J ends lost 1 base and 6 bases respectively, with 17 bases between them. Germline CDR1 is SGHNT and CDR2 is YYREEE (reference sequence). The CDR3 is 15 residues long.

CDR3 protein: CATTTSGDEPQHF. In DNA, the CDR3 is TGTGCCACCACCACCTCAGGGGATGAGCCCCAGCATTTT. This chain uses TRBV6-6 with TRBJ1-5, with D maybe TRBD1 (6 bases). V was cut by 10 bases and J by 8 bases, with 18 bases left in between. Germline V gene sequence: CDR1 MNHNY, CDR2 SVGAGI (reference sequence). This CDR3 spans 13 amino acids.

This chain joins TRBV4-2 and TRBJ1-3; D ambiguous. With 0 bases removed from V and 0 bases from J, the gap between germline ends came to 15 bases. This CDR3 spans 18 amino acids. The V gene's germline CDR1 is LGHNA and CDR2 YNFKEQ. The CDR3: CASSQDGSGRFSGNTIYF. The CDR3 region has the DNA TGTGCCAGCAGCCAAGATGGGTCAGGCCGATTCTCTGGAAACACCATATATTTT.

The chain uses TRBV6-1 and TRBJ1-5; no clear D. The CDR3 has 13 amino acids. V lost 7 bases to trimming and J lost 3 bases, with 10 bases between them. CDR1 is MNHNS, CDR2 SASEGT, per germline. The CDR3 DNA reads TGTGCCAGCACTCAAGTAAACAATCAGCCCCAGCATTTT. It encodes CASTQVNNQPQHF.

The V gene is TRBV4-2, the J gene TRBJ2-7; tentatively, D is TRBD1 (6 bases). The V end lost 0 bases, the J end lost 5 bases, and 17 bases lay between the germline ends. CDR3 length: 16 residues. Germline CDR1 and CDR2: LGHNA and YNFKEQ. The CDR3 here is CASSQEEGVWDDEQYF. DNA for the CDR3: TGTGCCAGCAGCCAAGAAGAGGGGGTCTGGGATGACGAGCAGTACTTC.